The 15 T cell receptor beta chains presented below share a single source sample, sequenced in a study of Ad26.COV2.S vaccination and SARS-CoV-2 variants. Measured with immunoSEQ multiplex PCR; TCRdb has only the in-frame clones, and not every one. Of over 130,000 clones in the sample, approximately 90% were seen once. The sequencing used peripheral blood, collected after recovery from COVID-19. The receptors originated from a human donor who had recovered from COVID-19.

V usage is TRBV12-3 or TRBV12-4 and J usage is TRBJ2-5; 7 bases agree with TRBD1. V shed 5 bases, J shed 3 bases, and the junction held 3 bases outside the gene matches. The CDR3 length is 13 residues. In DNA, the CDR3 is TGTGCCAGCAGTCCTGACAGGGAAGAGACCCAGTACTTC. This encodes CASSPDREETQYF.

The genes are TRBV6-4 and TRBJ1-2, with D possibly TRBD1 on 6 matching bases. The CDR3 covers 14 residues. Germline assignment: CDR1 MRHNA and CDR2 SNTAGT. V lost 3 bases and J lost 8, with 16 bases in between. The CDR3 DNA sequence: TGTGCCAGCAGTGATCCACAACAGGGCGGCGGCTACACCTTC. Its protein product is CASSDPQQGGGYTF.

Comments on this clone: At the DNA level, this CDR3 is encoded by other sequences in the same sample as well. The chain has TRBV5-1 and TRBJ2-5; a possible D gene is TRBD1 (5 bases). Per the germline V gene, CDR1 is SGHRS and CDR2 is YFSETQ. Trimming left V 0 bases short and J 4 bases short, with 10 bases between. The CDR3 contains 14 residues. CDR3 coding DNA: TGCGCCAGCAGCTTGGAGGCAGGGCGAGAGACCCAGTACTTC. This encodes CASSLEAGRETQYF.

The gene calls are TRBV6-1 and TRBJ1-4, with D unresolved. Trimming left V 4 bases short and J 0 bases short, with 12 bases between. Looked up from germline, CDR1 is MNHNS and CDR2 is SASEGT. This CDR3 contains 16 residues. The CDR3 bases are TGTGCCAGCAGTGGTTCAGACATATCAACTAATGAAAAACTGTTTTTT. Amino acids: CASSGSDISTNEKLFF.

The V and J genes are TRBV7-2 and TRBJ2-3, with TRBD1 as a possible D gene (7 bases). The germline V and J ends were trimmed by 2 bases and 2 bases, with 14 bases remaining between them. CDR3 size: 16 residues. The germline CDR1 and CDR2 sequences are SGHTA and FQGNSA. The CDR3 region is CASSLRGTAYTDTQYF. CDR3 coding DNA: TGTGCCAGCAGCTTACGGGGGACAGCCTACACAGATACGCAGTATTTT.

V gene TRBV6-2 or TRBV6-3 combines with J gene TRBJ2-7; D gene unclear. V dropped 7 bases and J dropped 1 base, with 11 bases sitting between them. CDR1 is MNHEY and CDR2 is SVGEGT in the germline V gene. This CDR3 spans 13 amino acids. CDR3 residues: CASIPGSSYEQYF. The CDR3 region has the DNA TGTGCCAGCATCCCCGGGTCTTCCTACGAGCAGTACTTC.

V usage is TRBV28 and J usage is TRBJ1-3; 8 bases agree with TRBD1. Unmatched junction bases numbered 7, after V lost 6 bases and J lost 0 bases. The CDR3 is made up of 16 amino acids. The germline CDR1 and CDR2 sequences are MDHEN and SYDVKM. The chain's CDR3 is CASRFTGGNSGNTIYF. In DNA, the CDR3 is TGTGCCAGCAGATTTACAGGGGGGAACTCTGGAAACACCATATATTTT. The complete variable domain, with remaining parts taken from reference TRBV28 and TRBJ1-3, reads DVKVTQSSRYLVKRTGEKVFLECVQDMDHENMFWYRQDPGLGLRLIYFSYDVKMKEKGDIPEGYSVSREKKERFSLILESASTNQTSMYLCASRFTGGNSGNTIYFGEGSWLTVV.

V gene TRBV28 combines with J gene TRBJ1-5, with D tentatively TRBD1 (5 bases). Trimming took off 3 bases at V and 0 bases at J, with 15 bases between the two ends. CDR1 is MDHEN and CDR2 is SYDVKM in the germline V gene. The CDR3 spans 17 residues. Here the CDR3 DNA reads TGTGCCAGCAGTTTCTACTGGTGGGGGAATAGCAATCAGCCCCAGCATTTT. Translated: CASSFYWWGNSNQPQHF.

The chain combines TRBV6-6 with TRBJ1-2, with 8 positions matching TRBD1. The CDR3 sequence is 15 residues long. J gave up 5 bases and V 6 bases, and 11 bases lay outside the gene matches. Germline V gives CDR1 MNHNY, CDR2 SVGAGI (reference sequence). CDR3 sequence: CASSSGQGGGYGYTF. The CDR3 DNA is TGTGCCAGCAGCTCCGGACAGGGAGGGGGGTATGGCTACACCTTC.

This clone has a single count. The V call is TRBV4-3, the J call TRBJ2-1; D is possibly TRBD1 (5 bases). V dropped 0 bases and J dropped 6 bases, with 18 bases sitting between them. The CDR3 is 17 amino acids. Germline V gene lookup returns CDR1 LGHNA and CDR2 YSLEER. The CDR3 DNA reads TGCGCCAGCAGCCAAGATCGCGCGAGCGACAGCCGCAATGAGCAGTTCTTC. It is translated as CASSQDRASDSRNEQFF.

The gene calls are TRBV5-6 and TRBJ1-2; 7 bases align to TRBD1. The V and J ends lost 2 bases and 3 bases, in that order; junction bases with no gene match: 13. The germline V gene has CDR1 SGHDT and CDR2 YYEEEE. The CDR3 extends over 17 amino acids. In nucleotides, the CDR3 is TGTGCCAGCAGCTTCTCGAGACAGGGCGTTTTGGACTATGGCTACACCTTC. Translating gives CASSFSRQGVLDYGYTF. The full variable domain, with the rest looked up from reference TRBV5-6 and TRBJ1-2, is DAGVTQSPTHLIKTRGQQVTLRCSPKSGHDTVSWYQQALGQGPQFIFQYYEEEERQRGNFPDRFSGHQFPNYSSELNVNALLLGDSALYLCASSFSRQGVLDYGYTFGSGTRLTVV.

The chain links TRBV6-5 to TRBJ1-6; no definite D call. Trimming stripped 6 bases from V and 4 bases from J, with 7 bases between. This CDR3 is built from 13 residues. Germline-derived CDR1 and CDR2 are MNHEY and SVGAGI. Here the CDR3 reads CASSLSYNSPLHF. The CDR3 nucleotides are TGTGCCAGCAGCCTCAGTTATAATTCACCCCTCCACTTT.

This chain joins TRBV9 and TRBJ2-1; D perhaps matches TRBD2 (7 bases). V lost 0 bases and J lost 4, with 11 bases in between. The germline CDR1 and CDR2 sequences are SGDLS and YYNGEE. The CDR3 has 15 residues. The CDR3 loop is CASSVEAGAYNEQFF. As DNA, the CDR3 is TGTGCCAGCAGCGTAGAGGCGGGGGCTTACAATGAGCAGTTCTTC.

The V and J genes are TRBV6-5 and TRBJ1-2; D not certain. CDR3 length: 10 residues. V lost 5 bases, J lost 8 bases, and 6 bases lay in between. Germline CDR1 MNHEY, CDR2 SVGAGI. The CDR3 bases are TGTGCCAGCAGTCCCACGGGCTACACCTTC. This encodes CASSPTGYTF.

This chain joins TRBV25-1 and TRBJ1-4; possibly TRBD1 for D (5 bases). Germline V gene lookup returns CDR1 MGHDK and CDR2 SYGVNS. The CDR3 is 13 amino acids. V was pared by 2 bases and J by 8 bases, with 9 bases between. CDR3 amino acids: CASSEGTREKLFF. The CDR3 bases are TGTGCCAGCAGTGAAGGGACGAGAGAAAAACTGTTTTTT.